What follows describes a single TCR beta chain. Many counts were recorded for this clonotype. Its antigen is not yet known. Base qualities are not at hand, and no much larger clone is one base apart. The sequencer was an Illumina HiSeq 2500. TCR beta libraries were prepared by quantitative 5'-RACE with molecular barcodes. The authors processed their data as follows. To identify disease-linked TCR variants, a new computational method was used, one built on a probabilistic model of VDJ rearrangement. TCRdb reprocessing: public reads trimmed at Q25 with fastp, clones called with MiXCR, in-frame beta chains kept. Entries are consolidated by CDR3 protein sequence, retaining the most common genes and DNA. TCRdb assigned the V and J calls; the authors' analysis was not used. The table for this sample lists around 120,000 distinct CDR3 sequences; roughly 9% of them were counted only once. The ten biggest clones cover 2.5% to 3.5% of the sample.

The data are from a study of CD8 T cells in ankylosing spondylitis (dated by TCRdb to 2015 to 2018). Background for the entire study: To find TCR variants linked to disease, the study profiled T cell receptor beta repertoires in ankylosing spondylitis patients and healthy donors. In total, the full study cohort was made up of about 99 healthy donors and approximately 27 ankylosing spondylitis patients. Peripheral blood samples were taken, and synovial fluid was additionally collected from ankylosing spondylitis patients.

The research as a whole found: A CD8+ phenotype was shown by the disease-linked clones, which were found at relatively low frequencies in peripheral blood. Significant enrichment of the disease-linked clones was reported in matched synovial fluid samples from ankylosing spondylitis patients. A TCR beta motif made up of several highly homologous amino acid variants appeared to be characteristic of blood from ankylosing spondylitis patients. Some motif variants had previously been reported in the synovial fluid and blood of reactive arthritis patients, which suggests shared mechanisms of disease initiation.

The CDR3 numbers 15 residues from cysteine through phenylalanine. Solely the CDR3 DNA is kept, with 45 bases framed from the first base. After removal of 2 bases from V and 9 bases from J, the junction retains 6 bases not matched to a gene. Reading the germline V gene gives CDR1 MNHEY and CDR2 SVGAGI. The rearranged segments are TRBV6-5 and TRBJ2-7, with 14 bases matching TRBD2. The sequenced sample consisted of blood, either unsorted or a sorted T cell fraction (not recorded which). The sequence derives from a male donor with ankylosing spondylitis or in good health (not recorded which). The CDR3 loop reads CASSYGTSGRWMQYF. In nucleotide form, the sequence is TGTGCCAGCAGTTACGGGACTAGCGGGAGATGGATGCAGTACTTC.